This T cell receptor beta chain was obtained from a study of control samples from healthy donors and cancer patients. TCRdb's table, derived via immunoSEQ multiplex PCR, lists solely in-frame clones and lacks some. The table shows around 120,000 clones, with 88% occurring only once. This CDR3 is 15 amino acids long. The ends lost 2 bases at V and 8 bases at J; junction bases unmatched: 11. In germline, CDR1 is SEHNR, CDR2 FQNEAQ (reference sequence). Sequencing was performed on blood. This receptor was taken from a woman aged 70-85 years in good health. The chain is built from TRBV7-9 and TRBJ1-2; TRBD1 matches at 7 bases. The DNA of the CDR3 is TGTGCCAGCAGCTTAACCGATCAGGGGGGATGGGGCTACACCTTC. Amino acids: CASSLTDQGGWGYTF. Based on the CDR3 plus reference TRBV7-9 and TRBJ1-2, the full variable domain is DTGVSQNPRHKITKRGQNVTFRCDPISEHNRLYWYRQTLGQGPEFLTYFQNEAQLEKSRLLSDRFSAERPKGSFSTLEIQRTEQGDSAMYLCASSLTDQGGWGYTFGSGTRLTVV.